The 18 T cell receptor beta chains below were found in one sample sequenced in a study of T cell responses to AZD1222 COVID-19 vaccine. Measured with immunoSEQ multiplex PCR; TCRdb has only the in-frame clones, and not every one. This table holds about 100,000 clones, over 75% found once. Material: peripheral blood, obtained on day 0 of AZD1222 vaccination. Receptor source: an adult in good health.

This CDR3 is CASSSQTENYGYTF. The CDR3 DNA reads TGTGCCAGCAGCTCCCAGACAGAAAACTATGGCTACACCTTC. The rearrangement links TRBV5-4 to TRBJ1-2; D perhaps matches TRBD1 (5 bases). Germline loops: CDR1 SGHNT, CDR2 YYREEE (reference sequence). The CDR3 has 14 residues. Trimming took 3 bases from V and 2 from J, leaving 11 bases between them.

The gene calls are TRBV11-2 and TRBJ1-2, with D hard to call. Trimming removed 1 base from V and 4 bases from J, with 10 bases in between. The germline V gene has CDR1 SGHAT and CDR2 FQNNGV. This CDR3 is 14 amino acids long. CDR3 nucleotide sequence: TGTGCCAGCAGCTTAGTAGGGAATGCCTATGGCTACACCTTC. Translating gives CASSLVGNAYGYTF. Filled out from reference TRBV11-2 and TRBJ1-2, the complete variable domain reads EAGVAQSPRYKIIEKRQSVAFWCNPISGHATLYWYQQILGQGPKLLIQFQNNGVVDDSQLPKDRFSAERLKGVDSTLKIQPAKLEDSAVYLCASSLVGNAYGYTFGSGTRLTVV.

The rearrangement joins TRBV2 to TRBJ1-2; 8 bases are a match to TRBD1. Per germline, CDR1 SNHLY and CDR2 FYNNEI. The trim removed 7 bases at V and 8 bases at J, leaving 9 bases unmatched. This CDR3 contains 13 residues. The DNA for the CDR3 is TGTGCCAGCATCGGGGAGCAGGGGGCCGGCTACACCTTC. Translation: CASIGEQGAGYTF.

V gene TRBV2 combines with J gene TRBJ1-6; D may be TRBD1 (5 bases). Germline V CDR1 and CDR2: SNHLY, FYNNEI. This CDR3 comprises 16 residues. Trimming stripped 2 bases from V and 2 bases from J, with 10 bases between. CDR3 sequence (DNA): TGTGCCAGCAGTGAAAGCGGGGGGACCTATAATTCACCCCTCCACTTT. Translation: CASSESGGTYNSPLHF.

V gene TRBV5-4 combines with J gene TRBJ1-2, with 8 bases lining up with TRBD1. This CDR3 spans 15 amino acids. Losses at the gene ends were 4 bases for V and 5 bases for J; bases not matched to a gene: 10. In germline, CDR1 is SGHNT, CDR2 YYREEE (reference sequence). Here the CDR3 DNA reads TGTGCCAGCAGCCTCGCCCCGACAGGGGAATATGGCTACACCTTC. It yields the protein CASSLAPTGEYGYTF.

The chain uses TRBV11-2 and TRBJ2-7, with 7 positions matching TRBD2. Trimming removed 5 bases from V and 7 bases from J; junction bases left unmatched: 11. The CDR3 is made up of 14 amino acids. Germline lookup yields CDR1 SGHAT and CDR2 FQNNGV. The CDR3 nucleotides are TGTGCCAGCAGCGCTCAGCCGGGGGGAGGGGAGCAGTACTTC. Its protein is CASSAQPGGGEQYF.

CDR3 in amino acids: CASSLAAREKLFF. CDR3 nucleotide sequence: TGTGCCAGCAGCTTAGCTGCCAGGGAAAAACTGTTTTTT. The genes are TRBV7-9 and TRBJ1-4; no clear D. The CDR3 spans 13 residues. Germline V gene data show CDR1 as SEHNR and CDR2 as FQNEAQ (reference sequence). V lost 0 bases and J lost 8, with 7 bases in between.

The genes are TRBV15 and TRBJ2-2; tentative D call: TRBD1 (5 bases). CDR1 LNHNV and CDR2 YYDKDF come from the germline V gene (reference sequence). The CDR3 covers 14 residues. V lost 0 bases to trimming and J lost 6 bases, with 8 bases between them. The CDR3 protein is CATSRDRQPGELFF. DNA of the CDR3: TGTGCCACCAGCAGAGATCGACAGCCCGGGGAGCTGTTTTTT.

The CDR3 DNA follows: TGTGCCACCTTTCGGTCCGGTATGGTCGGGACGCACGCACTTGGAAACACCATATATTTT. It yields the protein CATFRSGMVGTHALGNTIYF. The chain couples TRBV24-1 to TRBJ1-3, with D possibly TRBD1 on 5 matching bases. Trimming cost V 9 bases and J 3 bases, with 32 bases left between them. The CDR3 sequence is 20 residues long. Looked up from germline, CDR1 is KGHDR and CDR2 is SFDVKD.

This clone was seen a few times. The CDR3: CASSESGALTYEQYF. The DNA of the CDR3 is TGTGCCAGCAGCGAGTCAGGGGCCCTGACGTACGAGCAGTACTTC. J is TRBJ2-7 and V is TRBV11-2; TRBD1 might be the D (6 bases). This CDR3 has 15 amino acids. The germline gives CDR1 SGHAT, CDR2 FQNNGV. Trimming took off 5 bases at V and 4 bases at J, with 18 bases between the two ends.

The chain employs TRBV4-1 and TRBJ2-7; possibly TRBD1 for D (5 bases). Trimming cost V 0 bases and J 3 bases, with 9 bases left between them. The germline V gene has CDR1 MGHRA and CDR2 YSYEKL. This CDR3 comprises 14 residues. CDR3 in DNA: TGCGCCAGCAGCCAAGACAGGGTAGTCTACGAGCAGTACTTC. Amino acid sequence: CASSQDRVVYEQYF.

This clone came up once. This chain joins TRBV28 and TRBJ2-5; D remains unclear. The CDR3 length is 11 residues. Germline lookup yields CDR1 MDHEN and CDR2 SYDVKM. V gave up 3 bases and J gave up 5 bases, with 4 bases separating them. This CDR3 reads CASSFYETQYF. Here the CDR3 DNA reads TGTGCCAGCAGTTTTTATGAGACCCAGTACTTC.

The rearrangement uses TRBV12-3 or TRBV12-4 and TRBJ1-1; TRBD1 matches 8 bases. The trim removed 8 bases at V and 3 bases at J, leaving 5 bases unmatched. The CDR3 runs 13 residues. The CDR3 sequence: CASRGQGHTEAFF. The CDR3 DNA follows: TGTGCCAGCCGAGGACAGGGACACACTGAAGCTTTCTTT.

V and J are TRBV11-3 and TRBJ2-1; tentative D call: TRBD2 (6 bases). Germline CDR1 reads SGHNT; CDR2 reads YENEEA. Trimming removed 5 bases from V and 9 bases from J, with 14 bases in between. This CDR3 has 13 amino acids. The CDR3: CASSTRLVGEQFF. The CDR3 DNA reads TGTGCCAGCAGCACCCGACTAGTGGGTGAGCAGTTCTTC.

The count of this clone is one. The V and J genes are TRBV30 and TRBJ2-5; no firm D call. Germline V CDR1 and CDR2: GTSNPN, SVGIG (reference sequence). CDR3 length: 13 amino acids. V was shortened by 0 bases and J by 4 bases, with 9 bases between the two germline ends. In DNA, the CDR3 is TGTGCCTGGAGTGTTGCGGTTCGAGAGACCCAGTACTTC. Its protein product is CAWSVAVRETQYF.

The rearrangement joins TRBV6-4 to TRBJ1-1; maybe TRBD1 (5 bases). V lost 6 bases and J 3 bases, leaving 17 bases between the germline ends. The CDR3 has 15 amino acids. The germline V gene encodes CDR1 MRHNA and CDR2 SNTAGT. CDR3 sequence (DNA): TGTGCCAGCAGGGCGAGGGCGACAGTGCACACTGAAGCTTTCTTT. Translated: CASRARATVHTEAFF.

V and J are TRBV6-5 and TRBJ2-3, with a tentative D call TRBD2 (5 bases). CDR1 MNHEY and CDR2 SVGAGI come from the germline V gene. This CDR3 contains 12 residues. The V end was cut by 4 bases, the J end by 10 bases, with 12 bases between. The CDR3 reads CASSSRAWAQYF. The CDR3 DNA is TGTGCCAGCAGTTCGAGGGCGTGGGCGCAGTATTTT.

The CDR3 DNA sequence: TGCAGCGTTGTTGGGACAGGGAATGGCTACACCTTC. This sequence encodes CSVVGTGNGYTF. The chain carries TRBV29-1 and TRBJ1-2; 9 nucleotides line up with TRBD1. CDR1 and CDR2 (germline): SQVTM, ANQGSEA. CDR3 size: 12 residues. V gave up 4 bases and J gave up 6 bases; unmatched junction bases: 3.